The sequence of this TCR beta chain was determined in a study of blood T cell repertoires in COVID-19. Study as a whole: Italy, Spain and the United States were the sources of the convalescent and acute COVID-19 samples.

Profiling relied on immunoSEQ multiplex PCR, and the TCRdb table lists in-frame clones only, not all of them. The sample shows approximately 150,000 clones, approximately 84% of them seen only once. V dropped 5 bases and J dropped 5 bases, with 13 bases sitting between them. Germline CDR1 SGHRS, CDR2 YFSETQ. The CDR3 loop spans 13 amino acids. The sequence derives from a woman older than 75 with COVID-19, enrolled during active disease. This chain joins TRBV5-1 and TRBJ1-1, with D maybe TRBD1 (5 bases). The sequenced sample consisted of peripheral blood. The CDR3 protein is CASRLGEGTEAFF. CDR3 bases: TGCGCCAGCAGACTGGGGGAGGGTACTGAAGCTTTCTTT.